These 18 T cell receptor beta chains came from one sample sequenced in a study of molecular identifiers for immune sequencing clone quantification. Each CDR3 protein gets one entry after TCRdb re-called the PCR reads with MiXCR. The sample has about 640,000 distinct CDR3 sequences; 15% to 20% are singletons. Sequenced material: naive CD8+ T cells from blood, with Jurkat cell RNA spiked in. Specified subset: FACS-sorted CD8+CD4-CCR7+CD45RA+ naive T cells. These receptors all stem from a human donor in good health. Some libraries in this study had Jurkat cell RNA spiked in.

This clonotype was seen ten or more times. The V and J genes are TRBV10-1 and TRBJ2-1; TRBD1 aligns across 7 bases. Germline V gene sequence: CDR1 WNHNN, CDR2 SYGVQD (reference sequence). The CDR3 has 16 residues. V gave up 4 bases and J gave up 3 bases; unmatched junction bases: 9. CDR3 loop: CASSARQGIIYNEQFF. The CDR3 bases are TGCGCCAGCAGTGCCCGACAGGGAATAATCTACAATGAGCAGTTCTTC.

The table lists this clonotype with a few counts. V and J are TRBV7-9 and TRBJ2-1; D ambiguous. Trimming stripped 0 bases from V and 3 bases from J, with 9 bases between. Germline V gene sequence: CDR1 SEHNR, CDR2 FQNEAQ (reference sequence). The CDR3 spans 15 residues. DNA for the CDR3: TGTGCCAGCAGCTTAGCGTACGGGCTCTACAATGAGCAGTTCTTC. This gives the protein CASSLAYGLYNEQFF.

In nucleotides, the CDR3 is TGTGCCATCAGTGAGAGGGGGGAGCCGGGACTAGCCCCCTACGAGCAGTACTTC. This encodes CAISERGEPGLAPYEQYF. This chain links TRBV10-3 with TRBJ2-7, with 9 bases lining up with TRBD2. Per the germline V gene, CDR1 is ENHRY and CDR2 is SYGVKD. V shed 2 bases and J 2 bases; nucleotides not matched to a gene: 13. This CDR3 spans 18 amino acids.

This clonotype was recorded many times. The J gene is TRBJ1-6, the V gene TRBV12-3 or TRBV12-4, with D perhaps matching TRBD1 (5 bases). This CDR3 spans 14 amino acids. The V end lost 5 bases, the J end lost 7 bases, and 12 bases lay between the germline ends. This CDR3 is CASSETDTNSPLHF. Written as DNA, the CDR3 is TGTGCCAGCAGTGAGACAGATACAAATTCACCCCTCCACTTT.

This clonotype appeared many times. The gene calls are TRBV7-9 and TRBJ1-1; D gene unclear. Trimming pared 4 bases from V and 5 bases from J, leaving 20 bases between. The CDR3 covers 16 residues. Germline-derived CDR1 and CDR2 are SEHNR and FQNEAQ (reference sequence). As DNA, the CDR3 is TGTGCCAGCAGCTCTCACAGCGGGCCAAGCCTAACTGAAGCTTTCTTT. It encodes CASSSHSGPSLTEAFF.

Concerning this clonotype itself: A much larger clone lies one base from this, so it may be a read error. This rearrangement joins TRBV24-1 to TRBJ2-5; D not resolved. Trimming cost V 3 bases and J 1 base, with 11 bases left between them. The CDR3 has 15 amino acids. CDR1 is KGHDR and CDR2 is SFDVKD in the germline V gene. CDR3 coding DNA: TGTGCCACCAGTGATCCCGGCGACCCCCAAGAGACCCAGTACTTC. This sequence encodes CATSDPGDPQETQYF.

This clonotype was observed at least ten times. The chain carries TRBV6-2 or TRBV6-3 and TRBJ2-3; weak D call: TRBD2 (5 bases). Germline loops: CDR1 MNHEY, CDR2 SVGEGT. Trimming stripped 1 base from V and 3 bases from J, with 20 bases between. The CDR3 has 18 residues. The CDR3 sequence is CASSYFPGTSWETDTQYF. In DNA, the CDR3 is TGTGCCAGCAGTTACTTTCCAGGCACGAGTTGGGAGACAGATACGCAGTATTTT.

This clonotype was counted many times. The chain is built from TRBV9 and TRBJ2-2; 8 bases align to TRBD2. The germline gives CDR1 SGDLS, CDR2 YYNGEE. V was clipped by 4 bases and J by 6 bases; unmatched bases: 14. The CDR3 length is 17 residues. The CDR3 is CASSPRPSGWAAGELFF. The DNA for the CDR3 is TGTGCCAGCAGCCCGCGCCCTAGCGGGTGGGCGGCCGGGGAGCTGTTTTTT.

This clonotype was observed a handful of times. This chain connects TRBV11-2 to TRBJ2-1; 11 positions match TRBD2. V lost 3 bases and J lost 7; bases outside the gene matches: 5. The CDR3 totals 15 residues. Per germline, CDR1 SGHAT and CDR2 FQNNGV. CDR3 protein: CASSFLTSGRNEQFF. CDR3 in DNA: TGTGCCAGCAGCTTCCTTACTAGCGGGAGAAATGAGCAGTTCTTC.

V usage is TRBV25-1 and J usage is TRBJ2-3, with a possible D match to TRBD1 (5 bases). Trimming took off 3 bases at V and 6 bases at J, with 22 bases between the two ends. This CDR3 has 17 amino acids. Germline V CDR1 and CDR2: MGHDK, SYGVNS. The CDR3 loop is CASSDLLIGQGADTQYF. The CDR3 region has the DNA TGTGCCAGCAGTGACCTCTTGATCGGGCAGGGTGCCGATACGCAGTATTTT.

The sample holds a few counts of this clonotype. CDR3 residues: CASSFTGTSAYNEQFF. The CDR3, as DNA: TGTGCCAGCAGCTTCACCGGGACTAGTGCCTACAATGAGCAGTTCTTC. This chain connects TRBV6-5 to TRBJ2-1, with 8 bases fitting TRBD2. This CDR3 has 16 amino acids. Germline lookup yields CDR1 MNHEY and CDR2 SVGAGI. Germline trimming cut 6 bases from V and 2 bases from J; bases unmatched to any gene: 9.

This clonotype was seen only once. Being one base from a much bigger clone, this may be a read error. This rearrangement joins TRBV27 to TRBJ2-7; TRBD2 is a possible D gene (6 bases). Germline-derived CDR1 and CDR2 are MNHEY and SMNVEV (reference sequence). This CDR3 is built from 15 residues. The CDR3 coding sequence is TGTGCCAGCAGTTTGGCCGGGACTCCAGCCTACGAGCGGTACTTC. Translation: CASSLAGTPAYERYF.

Points on this clonotype: This may arise from a read error, as a much more abundant clone is one base away. The V gene is TRBV9, the J gene TRBJ2-3, with D maybe TRBD1 (5 bases). The germline V gene encodes CDR1 SGDLS and CDR2 YYNGEE. There are 13 residues in the CDR3. The CDR3 DNA sequence: TGTGCCGGCAGCGCGACAGGCACAGATACGCAGTATTTT. Translated, it gives CAGSATGTDTQYF.

This clonotype was seen repeatedly, ten times or more. The rearrangement joins TRBV20-1 to TRBJ2-7; 12 bases are shared with TRBD2. Trimming at V came to 5 bases and at J to 5 bases, leaving 4 bases not matched to a gene. The CDR3 is 13 residues long. CDR1 DFQATT and CDR2 SNEGSKA come from the germline V gene (reference sequence). The CDR3 DNA is TGCAGTGCTCTAGCGGGAGGGCCTCACGAGCAGTACTTC. It translates to CSALAGGPHEQYF.

This clonotype was observed at least ten times. CDR3 loop: CASSLRLAGGNEKLFF. The CDR3 coding sequence is TGTGCCAGCAGCTTAAGGCTGGCAGGGGGTAATGAAAAACTGTTTTTT. This rearrangement joins TRBV7-2 to TRBJ1-4; 7 nucleotides agree with TRBD1. This CDR3 region has 16 residues. Looked up from germline, CDR1 is SGHTA and CDR2 is FQGNSA. J lost 4 bases, V lost 2 bases, and 7 bases had no gene match.

On this clonotype: At one end the junction does not follow the germline gene, possibly because of a read error. V gene TRBV5-3 combines with J gene TRBJ2-5; no definite D call. TRBV5-3 is designated an ORF whose function remains uncertain. The CDR3 consists of 13 residues. CDR3 region: CASSLDLLADQYF. Here the CDR3 DNA reads TGTGCCAGCAGCTTGGATCTGCTGGCGGACCAGTACTTC.

This clonotype was detected many times. The J gene is TRBJ2-1, the V gene TRBV7-9, with D unclear. CDR3 length: 13 residues. The ends were cut back, 5 bases at V and 7 bases at J, with 12 bases in the middle. The germline V gene encodes CDR1 SEHNR and CDR2 FQNEAQ (reference sequence). The CDR3 spells CASSKGAGNEQFF. CDR3 coding DNA: TGTGCCAGCAGCAAAGGTGCCGGGAATGAGCAGTTCTTC.

The count of this clonotype is one. A much larger clone sits a single nucleotide away, making a read error possible. The gene calls are TRBV7-9 and TRBJ2-4, with D possibly matching TRBD1 (6 bases). Germline assignment: CDR1 SEHNR and CDR2 FQNEAQ (reference sequence). V gave up 5 bases and J gave up 5 bases, with 22 bases separating them. This CDR3 comprises 17 residues. CDR3: CASSPPDGGRGENIQYF. The CDR3, as DNA: TGTGCCAGCAGCCCCCCAGACGGTGGCAGGGGCGAAAACATTCAGTACTTC.